This T cell receptor (beta chain) came from a study of blood T cell repertoires in COVID-19. Study context: From T cells, B-cell-depleted T cells, or PBMCs came the material, which was cDNA or gDNA.

In the authors' methods: Amplification of reference gene primers provided the estimated nucleated cell counts. Using immunoSEQ multiplex PCR, the repertoire was profiled, and TCRdb retains in-frame clones only, with some absent. That table furnishes V, J and clone size, whereas the DNA furnished D and trimming. This table holds 430,000 or so clones, approximately 90% found once. Cohorts were determined from participant-reported clinical history. Each exposed participant met a COVID-19 case in the 2 weeks preceding study entry. The germline V and J ends were trimmed by 10 bases and 2 bases, with 17 bases remaining between them. The CDR3 is 14 amino acids. CDR1 is MNHNY and CDR2 is SVGAGI in the germline V gene (reference sequence).

Sequencing used PBMCs or T cells enriched from blood (not recorded which). The clonotype originates from a woman aged 18 to 35 who had been exposed to COVID-19. The rearrangement joins TRBV6-6 to TRBJ1-2, with D maybe TRBD1 (6 bases). The CDR3 DNA is TGTGCCACCTTCTGGGGCGGACAGAACTATGGCTACACCTTC. It is translated as CATFWGGQNYGYTF.